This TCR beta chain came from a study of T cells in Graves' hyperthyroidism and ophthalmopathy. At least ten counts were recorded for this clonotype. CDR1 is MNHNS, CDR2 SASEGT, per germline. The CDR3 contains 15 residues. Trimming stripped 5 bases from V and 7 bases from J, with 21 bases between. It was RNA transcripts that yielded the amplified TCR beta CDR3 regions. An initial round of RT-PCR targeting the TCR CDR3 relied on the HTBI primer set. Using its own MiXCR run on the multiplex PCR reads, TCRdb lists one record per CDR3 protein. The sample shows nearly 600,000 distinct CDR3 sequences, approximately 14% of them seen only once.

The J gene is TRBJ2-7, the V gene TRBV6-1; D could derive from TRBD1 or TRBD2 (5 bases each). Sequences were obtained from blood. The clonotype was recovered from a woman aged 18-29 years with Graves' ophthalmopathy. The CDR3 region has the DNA TGTGCCAGCAGTTCCCCAAAGGGACGGCAGAAGGAGCAGTACTTC. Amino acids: CASSSPKGRQKEQYF.